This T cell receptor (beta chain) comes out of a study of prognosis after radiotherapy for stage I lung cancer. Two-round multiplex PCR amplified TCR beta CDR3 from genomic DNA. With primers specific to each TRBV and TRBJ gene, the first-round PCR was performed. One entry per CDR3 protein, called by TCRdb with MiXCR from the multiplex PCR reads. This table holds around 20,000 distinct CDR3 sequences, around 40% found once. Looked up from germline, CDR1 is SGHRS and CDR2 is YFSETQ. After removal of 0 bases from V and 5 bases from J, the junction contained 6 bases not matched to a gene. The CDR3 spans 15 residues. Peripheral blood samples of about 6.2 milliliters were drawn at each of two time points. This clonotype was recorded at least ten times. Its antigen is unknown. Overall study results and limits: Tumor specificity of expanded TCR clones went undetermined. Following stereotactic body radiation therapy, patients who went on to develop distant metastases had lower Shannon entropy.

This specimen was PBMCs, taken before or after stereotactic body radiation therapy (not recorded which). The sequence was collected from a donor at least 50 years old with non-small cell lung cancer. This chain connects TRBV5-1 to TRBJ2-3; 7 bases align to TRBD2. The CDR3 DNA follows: TGCGCCAGCAGCTTGGGCGGCGGGGGAGTAGATACGCAGTATTTT. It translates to CASSLGGGGVDTQYF. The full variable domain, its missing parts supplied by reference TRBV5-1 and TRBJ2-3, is KAGVTQTPRYLIKTRGQQVTLSCSPISGHRSVSWYQQTPGQGLQFLFEYFSETQRNKGNFPGRFSGRQFSNSRSEMNVSTLELGDSALYLCASSLGGGGVDTQYFGPGTRLTVL.